These T cell receptor beta chains were read from a single sample in a study of naive and memory T cell subsets. TCRdb re-analysed the UMI-ligation and nested PCR reads in MiXCR, keeping a single row per CDR3 protein. Of roughly 150,000 distinct CDR3 sequences listed, about 20% are singletons. The sequenced sample was naive CD4+ T cells from blood. These receptors were collected from a human donor in good health. The CDR3 runs from the conserved cysteine through the conserved F or W. Fields, in order: V gene, clone size, CDR3 length, J gene, D gene, CDR3 DNA, CDR3 protein. D genes are given only for firm matches. Clone size appears in some rows only: once, few, many, or a class for an expanded clone.

>TRBV5-4|-|14|TRBJ2-7|-
TGTGCCAGCAGCTCCCGGGACAACTCCTACGAGCAGTACTTC
CASSSRDNSYEQYF
>TRBV20-1|-|14|TRBJ1-3|-
TGCAGTGCTAGAATCGCGTCTATTGGAAACACCATATATTTT
CSARIASIGNTIYF
>TRBV4-1|few|15|TRBJ2-1|-
TGCGCCAGCAGCCATCTAACCGGTCGGGGGTGGGAGCAGTTCTTC
CASSHLTGRGWEQFF
>TRBV6-5|few|15|TRBJ1-1|-
TGTGCCAGCAGTTACTCGAACAGGGCGAACACTGAAGCTTTCTTT
CASSYSNRANTEAFF
>TRBV7-2|-|14|TRBJ2-5|-
TGTGCCAGCAGCTTAGCAGGGCTAGGGGAGACCCAGTACTTC
CASSLAGLGETQYF
>TRBV7-2|few|12|TRBJ2-7|-
TGTGCCAGCAGCCCCAATATCTACGAGCAGTACTTC
CASSPNIYEQYF
>TRBV20-1|-|12|TRBJ2-7|-
TGCAGTGCTCCGACCCCTAATTACGAGCAGTACTTC
CSAPTPNYEQYF
>TRBV29-1|-|11|TRBJ2-1|-
TGCAGCGGGAGTGACTACAATGAGCAGTTCTTC
CSGSDYNEQFF
>TRBV18|few|14|TRBJ1-1|TRBD1
TGTGCCAGCTCCCAGACAGGGGCGAACACTGAAGCTTTCTTT
CASSQTGANTEAFF
>TRBV20-1|few|13|TRBJ1-5|-
TGCAGTGCTAGAGAGGAGACTTATCAGCCCCAGCATTTT
CSAREETYQPQHF
>TRBV5-1|-|15|TRBJ2-5|-
TGCGCCAGCAGAAAGGGACAAATTACCCAAGAGACCCAGTACTTC
CASRKGQITQETQYF
>TRBV12-3/TRBV12-4|-|14|TRBJ1-5|-
TGTGCCAGCAGTTTATCAGGGGACAATCAGCCCCAGCATTTT
CASSLSGDNQPQHF
>TRBV30|-|14|TRBJ2-3|-
TGTGCCTGGAGCCAAGCCCTACGCACAGATACGCAGTATTTT
CAWSQALRTDTQYF
>TRBV20-1|few|14|TRBJ2-2|-
TGCAGTGCTAGAGCTGGCGCGAACACCGGGGAGCTGTTTTTT
CSARAGANTGELFF
>TRBV7-2|few|14|TRBJ2-7|TRBD2
TGTGCCAGCAGCCGGGGCGGGGGTGCCTACGAGCAGTACTTC
CASSRGGGAYEQYF
>TRBV7-8|few|13|TRBJ2-7|-
TGTGCCAGCAGCTTAGTGCGGGAATACGAGCAGTACTTC
CASSLVREYEQYF
>TRBV20-1|-|14|TRBJ2-3|TRBD2
TGCAGTGCTAGGCGGGAGGGCCTAACAGATACGCAGTATTTT
CSARREGLTDTQYF
>TRBV30|-|17|TRBJ2-3|TRBD2
TGTGCCTGGAAGACACGAAGGGGGACTAGCGGGTTAGATACGCAGTATTTT
CAWKTRRGTSGLDTQYF
>TRBV5-1|few|15|TRBJ2-1|TRBD2
TGCGCCAGCAGCTTGACTAGCGGGATTCGGAGTGAGCAGTTCTTC
CASSLTSGIRSEQFF
>TRBV28|-|14|TRBJ2-7|-
TGTGCCAGCTCTCCTCATGTGCGGAGCTACGAGCAGTACTTC
CASSPHVRSYEQYF
>TRBV5-1|few|13|TRBJ2-4|-
TGCGCCAGCAGCTCAGGACAGTATGACATTCAGTACTTC
CASSSGQYDIQYF
>TRBV19|few|14|TRBJ2-2|-
TGTGCCAGTATCCCGCAGGGGCGTACCGGGGAGCTGTTTTTT
CASIPQGRTGELFF
>TRBV18|-|16|TRBJ1-5|TRBD1
TGTGCCAGCTCACAAGCGGACAGGTGGATCAATCAGCCCCAGCATTTT
CASSQADRWINQPQHF
>TRBV7-2|-|15|TRBJ1-2|-
TGTGCCAGCAGCTCTATCGGGATCCCGAACTATGGCTACACCTTC
CASSSIGIPNYGYTF
>TRBV12-3/TRBV12-4|few|16|TRBJ1-5|-
TGTGCCAGCAGTAGACTCGGTAGGGCCGGTAATCAGCCCCAGCATTTT
CASSRLGRAGNQPQHF
>TRBV27|once|16|TRBJ1-1|TRBD1
TGTGCCAGCAGTCCCCTGGACAGGCCCTTTGGTTACGAAGCTTTCTTT
CASSPLDRPFGYEAFF
>TRBV7-9|-|17|TRBJ1-2|-
TGTGCCAGCAGCTTACCAGAATGGCGGCAGCGGAACTATGGCTACACCTTC
CASSLPEWRQRNYGYTF
>TRBV12-3/TRBV12-4|few|15|TRBJ2-5|TRBD2
TGTGCCAGCAGGATCGGACTAGCGGGATCAGAGACCCAGTACTTC
CASRIGLAGSETQYF
>TRBV5-1|-|19|TRBJ2-6|-
TGCGCCAGCAGCTTGGCCGCACCCCTCGTGCTCTCTGGGGCCAACGTCCTGACTTTC
CASSLAAPLVLSGANVLTF
>TRBV7-3|-|13|TRBJ2-7|-
TGTGCCAGCAGCCCAGCGGGTACCTACGAGCAGTACTTC
CASSPAGTYEQYF
>TRBV12-3/TRBV12-4|few|15|TRBJ2-5|TRBD2
TGTGCCAGCAGTTTAAGGGGACTAGTTACAGAGACCCAGTACTTC
CASSLRGLVTETQYF
>TRBV3-1|few|16|TRBJ2-2|TRBD2
TGTGCCAGCAGCCAAAGCTCTAGCGGGAACACCGGGGAGCTGTTTTTT
CASSQSSSGNTGELFF
>TRBV5-6|many|12|TRBJ2-1|-
TGTGCCAGCAGAGCCGACTTACTAGAGCAGTTCTTC
CASRADLLEQFF
>TRBV20-1|-|12|TRBJ2-7|-
TGCAGTGCTAGAGTGGGTTCCTACGAGCAGTACTTC
CSARVGSYEQYF
>TRBV7-9|-|16|TRBJ2-7|-
TGTGCCAGCAGCTTATTGGGCAGCCAGGTTGCCTACGAGCAGTACTTC
CASSLLGSQVAYEQYF